What follows is one T cell receptor beta chain and its context. Its antigen remains unidentified. No much larger clonotype is one base removed from it; base qualities were not supplied. To be included, a participant needed at least one PBMC sample from before ART initiation plus at least two post-ART samples. Treatment was received in the United States of America by all participants with HIV. Before DNA extraction, cryopreserved samples of roughly 0.9-11 million PBMC were thawed and washed. At the time of the earliest PBMC sample for each participant with HIV, ages ranged from roughly 23 to 55 years. PBMC samples from each participant spanned 1-4 timepoints before ART initiation and 2-8 timepoints after ART initiation, with a median of 7 samples. Serial HIV viral load, CD4+ T-cell count, ART history and demographic data were obtained for every participant. Genomic DNA was extracted from unsorted PBMC with a Qiagen kit on a QIAcube, with processing performed in batches of 12 samples.

This specimen comes from a study of long-term antiretroviral therapy in people with HIV (dated by TCRdb to the early 2020s). Describing the broader study: Collection of the earliest samples took place about a decade ahead of the 2015 WHO recommendation for immediate ART, at a time when ART was typically delayed until CD4 counts fell. This retrospective serial study examined whether starting ART and sustained HIV suppression were associated with changes in the composition and diversity of the TRB repertoire in peripheral blood. The cohort contributed 150 to 200 cryopreserved PBMC samples from about 29 adults with confirmed HIV infection, collected serially over a mean of 6 years (range 1-12). Among the 30 to 35 participants with HIV, approximately 10 were female. Test extractions of a monoclonal T-cell line alongside 33 polyclonal samples showed no cross-contamination during QIAcube processing.

Study-level results and caveats: Samples dated from the mid-2000s to the late 2010s, and the ART regimens used may be less effective than current ones. Because pre-ART samples had limited cell numbers, unsorted PBMC were profiled rather than sorted CD4+ and CD8+ T cells. ART initiation was associated with a significant increase in TRB diversity, but diversity stayed significantly below transplant donor controls even after long-term ART. Owing to limited PBMC availability, only the TCR beta chain was sequenced, without alpha chain pairing. Inferences about post-ART repertoire changes are limited because no data were available on ART adherence, viral resistance or therapy changes. Expanded TRB clones identified before ART initiation dominated the repertoire across all time points, though the dominance fluctuated and decreased in many PLHIV after ART. HIV repertoires had narrower CDR3 length ranges than controls, and the network structure suggested an antigen-experienced repertoire that shifted only slightly toward naive after ART.

Sequencing of the TRB variable region was done with the immunoSEQ hsTCRB v3.0 assay at survey level resolution. A depth of about 40,000-50,000 T-cell genomes per sample was targeted for TRB sequencing. Pooled TRB libraries were sequenced on an Illumina MiSeq with a v3 150-cycle kit. Concerning the study's data processing: Repertoire analysis ran in R within a reproducible Nextflow workflow covering QC, data transformation and analysis. Custom analyses were implemented in LymphoSeq2, an R package for AIRR-Seq data exploration. After excluding several samples that yielded fewer than 5000 total TRB sequences, around 190 HIV repertoires remained for analysis. Among the 170 to 200 retained HIV repertoires, approximately 61 were collected before ART initiation and roughly 130 after ART initiation. Each repertoire was downsampled to 5000 TRB nucleotide sequences, and summary statistics were averaged across 100 downsampling iterations. TRB sequences were retained for analysis only if CDR3 regions of at least seven amino acids were present. A Shannon entropy-derived clonality score and the Gini coefficient were used to measure diversity. Repertoire networks linked the top 5000 CDR3 amino acid sequences whenever two sequences differed by an edit distance of one. GLIPH2 predicted antigen specificity groups and MHC restriction for TRB CDR3 amino acid sequences. Known CMV, EBV, HIV or tissue antigen associations were flagged by matching CDR3 amino acid sequences against VDJdb and McPAS-TCR. Pre-ART, post-ART and control groups were compared with Wilcoxon signed-rank tests and Holm-Bonferroni correction. Entries here come from immuneACCESS through TCRdb and include only in-frame sequences with V and J called. Some clones fail to appear in such tables; in the studies checked, an unresolved V gene covers under half of the shortfall, and the cause of the remainder is unknown. The D gene and trimming were derived from the DNA, and the V and J assignments and clone size from that table. This sample has about 29,000 clones in its table, and approximately 95% of those were observed once. 7% to 8.5% of the sample is held by the ten biggest clonotypes.

Here V drops 4 bases and J drops 4 bases, and the junction holds 2 bases not matched to any gene. Spanning cysteine to phenylalanine, the CDR3 consists of 12 amino acids. Just CDR3 DNA is preserved here, 36 bases in frame from base 1. In the germline V gene (reference sequence), CDR1 corresponds to GTSNPN and CDR2 to SVGIG. The TCR comes from a young man with HIV. The chain employs TRBV30 and TRBJ2-7; 9 middle bases align to TRBD1. The sample here was unsorted PBMCs, taken 5.3 years after starting antiretroviral therapy. The CDR3 loop reads CAWNRGLYEQYF. The sequenced DNA is TGTGCCTGGAACAGGGGGCTGTACGAGCAGTACTTC.